This T cell receptor (beta chain) was identified during a study of cytomegalovirus exposure and HLA in healthy donors. PCR employed 60 Vbeta and 13 Jbeta primers. The protocol was immunoSEQ multiplex PCR, while the TCRdb copy is restricted to in-frame clones and leaves out a portion. Among approximately 100,000 clones listed, more than 75% were seen once. CDR1 MNHEY and CDR2 SMNVEV come from the germline V gene (reference sequence). The germline V and J ends were trimmed by 3 bases and 7 bases, with 12 bases remaining between them. The CDR3 consists of 13 residues. The sample comprised PBMCs. This chain links TRBV27 with TRBJ1-1, with D tentatively TRBD1 (6 bases). This clonotype was sampled from a woman younger than 35 in good health and CMV-seropositive. The CDR3 region is CASSLRGTHEAFF. DNA of the CDR3: TGTGCCAGCAGTTTGCGAGGGACACATGAAGCTTTCTTT.